This TCR beta chain was profiled in a study of cytomegalovirus exposure and HLA in healthy donors. Primers included in the PCR were 60 Vbeta and 13 Jbeta primers. Repertoires were generated with immunoSEQ multiplex PCR, while TCRdb's copy carries only in-frame clones and drops some. The table records roughly 110,000 clones, around 77% of them present only once. The V gene's germline CDR1 is SGHRS and CDR2 YFSETQ. V was trimmed by 1 base and J by 7 bases, leaving 18 bases between them. The CDR3 loop spans 15 amino acids. Findings and caveats of the study: Rare sequences made up most TCRs, while some public TCRs were found in many donors. In a later analysis, productive TCRs from donors in an Asian-associated ancestry cluster reportedly carried fewer N-insertions than the cohort mean. TCR beta sequences numbering 15,000 to 20,000 were associated with HLA alleles at 0.05 false discovery rate in a later analysis.

Worth noting for this clone: The antigen remains unidentified.

Sequenced sample: PBMCs. This TCR was recovered from a woman under 40 in good health and CMV-seropositive. The genes are TRBV5-1 and TRBJ2-7, with D perhaps TRBD2 (5 bases). CDR3 nucleotides: TGCGCCAGCAGCTTGAACCCCGGGGTACCGAGTGAGCAGTACTTC. Amino acid sequence: CASSLNPGVPSEQYF.